These 25 T cell receptor beta chains came from one sample sequenced in a study of cytomegalovirus exposure and HLA in healthy donors. The PCR used 60 Vbeta and 13 Jbeta primers. Profiled with immunoSEQ multiplex PCR; TCRdb holds only in-frame clones, not every one. This table holds about 110,000 clones, 75% to 90% found once. Specimen: PBMCs. These receptors were obtained from a man aged 35 to 55 in good health and CMV-seronegative.

As DNA, the CDR3 is TGTGCCAGCAGTTACAATCCAACAGTCTATCAGCCCCAGCATTTT. Residues: CASSYNPTVYQPQHF. The genes are TRBV6-6 and TRBJ1-5; the D is unclear. The germline gives CDR1 MNHNY, CDR2 SVGAGI (reference sequence). This CDR3 has 15 residues. The V and J ends lost 2 bases and 5 bases respectively, with 13 bases between them.

The V and J genes are TRBV4-1 and TRBJ2-4; D is possibly TRBD1 (5 bases). V lost 2 bases to trimming and J lost 0 bases, with 8 bases between them. The CDR3 loop spans 15 amino acids. Germline V gene data show CDR1 as MGHRA and CDR2 as YSYEKL. CDR3 in amino acids: CASSQIGVAKNIQYF. CDR3 coding DNA: TGCGCCAGCAGCCAAATAGGGGTAGCCAAAAACATTCAGTACTTC.

This chain connects TRBV18 to TRBJ2-7, with 7 nucleotides matching TRBD1. With 6 bases clipped from V and 5 bases from J, the junction kept 13 bases outside the gene matches. Germline V lookup: CDR1 KGHSH, CDR2 LQKENI. The length of the CDR3 is 15 residues. In DNA form, the CDR3 reads TGTGCCAGCTCCCCTCAGGGGGACGGTGGCCACGAGCAGTACTTC. This codes for CASSPQGDGGHEQYF.

The chain carries TRBV5-4 and TRBJ1-2, with no clear D. Germline V gene sequence: CDR1 SGHNT, CDR2 YYREEE (reference sequence). The CDR3 runs 13 residues. The V end lost 2 bases, the J end lost 4 bases, and 9 bases lay between the germline ends. The CDR3 is CASSFFRGYGYTF. The CDR3 coding sequence is TGTGCCAGCAGCTTCTTTCGGGGCTATGGCTACACCTTC.

The chain employs TRBV29-1 and TRBJ2-7; maybe TRBD2 (6 bases). Germline loops: CDR1 SQVTM, CDR2 ANQGSEA. V lost 5 bases and J lost 2, with 13 bases in between. The CDR3 has 13 residues. CDR3 protein: CSVQEGEAYEQYF. CDR3 nucleotides: TGCAGCGTTCAGGAGGGAGAGGCCTACGAGCAGTACTTC.

The chain is built from TRBV29-1 and TRBJ1-1; 7 bases are shared with TRBD1. This CDR3 comprises 14 residues. Per germline, CDR1 SQVTM and CDR2 ANQGSEA. The V and J ends lost 6 bases and 0 bases, in that order; junction bases with no gene match: 7. CDR3 region: CSVLIGQVNTEAFF. For the CDR3, the DNA is TGCAGCGTCCTCATTGGACAGGTGAACACTGAAGCTTTCTTT.

The V call is TRBV5-1, the J call TRBJ1-2; 7 bases agree with TRBD1. The CDR3 loop spans 13 amino acids. Germline V lookup: CDR1 SGHRS, CDR2 YFSETQ. V lost 3 bases and J lost 3; bases outside the gene matches: 2. CDR3 DNA: TGCGCCAGCAGCTCCCAGGGGGACTATGGCTACACCTTC. It encodes CASSSQGDYGYTF.

This clone appeared once. This chain joins TRBV6-1 and TRBJ1-5; D perhaps matches TRBD1 (5 bases). CDR1 is MNHNS and CDR2 is SASEGT in the germline V gene. The CDR3 length is 15 residues. Trimming cost V 9 bases and J 0 bases, with 15 bases left between them. Here the CDR3 DNA reads TGTGCCAGTCTTCGACAGCCCGATAGCAATCAGCCCCAGCATTTT. This sequence encodes CASLRQPDSNQPQHF.

V and J are TRBV7-2 and TRBJ1-5; D is undetermined. Germline V gene sequence: CDR1 SGHTA, CDR2 FQGNSA. The CDR3 runs 16 residues. V gave up 4 bases and J gave up 2 bases, with 15 bases separating them. CDR3 sequence reads: CASSSGGNGGNQPQHF. In DNA form, the CDR3 reads TGTGCCAGCAGCTCGGGAGGGAACGGAGGCAATCAGCCCCAGCATTTT.

The CDR3 DNA sequence: TGTGCCAGCTCACCTTGGACAGGGGGTCAAAACACCATATATTTT. Its protein is CASSPWTGGQNTIYF. The chain is built from TRBV18 and TRBJ1-3; 10 nucleotides match TRBD1. This CDR3 spans 15 amino acids. After removal of 3 bases from V and 6 bases from J, the junction contained 5 bases not matched to a gene. Germline V gene lookup returns CDR1 KGHSH and CDR2 LQKENI. The complete variable domain, with remaining parts taken from reference TRBV18 and TRBJ1-3, reads NAGVMQNPRHLVRRRGQEARLRCSPMKGHSHVYWYRQLPEEGLKFMVYLQKENIIDESGMPKERFSAEFPKEGPSILRIQQVVRGDSAAYFCASSPWTGGQNTIYFGEGSWLTVV.

The chain is built from TRBV30 and TRBJ1-1; 7 bases fit TRBD1. Trimming cost V 1 base and J 1 base; bases outside gene matches: 6. Germline CDR1 is GTSNPN and CDR2 is SVGIG (reference sequence). The CDR3 is 15 amino acids. CDR3 bases: TGTGCCTGGAGTGCACTCGGGACAGAGAACACTGAAGCTTTCTTT. Its translation is CAWSALGTENTEAFF.

V is TRBV25-1 and J is TRBJ2-1; no definite D call. The germline V gene encodes CDR1 MGHDK and CDR2 SYGVNS. The CDR3 contains 14 residues. V shed 0 bases and J shed 6 bases, with 9 bases lying between them. The CDR3 nucleotides are TGTGCCAGCAGTGAATATCGTCGCGGCAATGAGCAGTTCTTC. Translating gives CASSEYRRGNEQFF.

This chain uses TRBV6-5 with TRBJ2-2, with 10 positions matching TRBD2. With V trimmed by 6 bases and J by 1 base, 2 bases remained unmatched. Germline CDR1 is MNHEY and CDR2 is SVGAGI. This CDR3 contains 15 residues. The chain's CDR3 is CASRPSGGNTGELFF. The DNA for the CDR3 is TGTGCCAGCAGACCTAGCGGGGGGAACACCGGGGAGCTGTTTTTT.

The chain combines TRBV27 with TRBJ1-2; the match to TRBD1 covers 8 bases. The germline V gene has CDR1 MNHEY and CDR2 SMNVEV (reference sequence). V lost 2 bases and J lost 8; bases outside the gene matches: 4. The CDR3 sequence is 13 residues long. CDR3: CASSLAGGGGYTF. CDR3 bases: TGTGCCAGCAGTTTAGCAGGGGGCGGGGGCTACACCTTC.

The V and J genes are TRBV28 and TRBJ2-2; D possibly corresponds to TRBD2 (5 bases). Germline lookup yields CDR1 MDHEN and CDR2 SYDVKM. The CDR3 contains 13 residues. V dropped 2 bases and J dropped 6 bases, with 7 bases sitting between them. The CDR3 bases are TGTGCCAGCAGTTTAAGCGGTCCCGGGGAGCTGTTTTTT. It yields the protein CASSLSGPGELFF.

The V gene is TRBV4-1, the J gene TRBJ2-7; 7 bases fit TRBD1. The V segment lost 4 bases and the J segment 9 bases; nucleotides outside the gene matches: 12. The CDR3 runs 14 residues. CDR1 and CDR2 from the germline V gene are MGHRA and YSYEKL. This chain's CDR3 is CASSLPGTAKGQYF. DNA for the CDR3: TGCGCCAGCAGCCTCCCCGGGACAGCGAAGGGGCAGTACTTC.

This rearrangement joins TRBV6-6 to TRBJ1-1; D perhaps matches TRBD1 (6 bases). CDR3 size: 15 residues. V dropped 6 bases and J dropped 1 base, with 15 bases sitting between them. Germline CDR1 and CDR2: MNHNY and SVGAGI (reference sequence). CDR3 nucleotide sequence: TGTGCCAGCAGACTTGGACAGCCTAAGAACACTGAAGCTTTCTTT. This sequence encodes CASRLGQPKNTEAFF.

The chain recombines TRBV6-5 with TRBJ2-5; 11 bases are a match to TRBD2. Germline loops: CDR1 MNHEY, CDR2 SVGAGI. Trimming removed 0 bases from V and 6 bases from J; junction bases left unmatched: 3. This CDR3 has 15 residues. CDR3 bases: TGTGCCAGCAGTTACTCTAGCGGGGGGGCCCAGACCCAGTACTTC. Translated, it gives CASSYSSGGAQTQYF.

This clone was observed a single time. The chain recombines TRBV4-1 with TRBJ1-4; 7 nucleotides align to TRBD1. Looked up from germline, CDR1 is MGHRA and CDR2 is YSYEKL. With 0 bases clipped from V and 6 bases from J, the junction kept 10 bases outside the gene matches. CDR3 length: 17 residues. In nucleotides, the CDR3 is TGCGCCAGCAGCCAAGATCCGTATGGCAGGGGGGATGAAAAACTGTTTTTT. This gives the protein CASSQDPYGRGDEKLFF.

The rearrangement joins TRBV5-6 to TRBJ2-2, with 8 bases identical to TRBD1. Germline V gene lookup returns CDR1 SGHDT and CDR2 YYEEEE. The V segment lost 0 bases and the J segment 5 bases; nucleotides outside the gene matches: 6. The CDR3 is 16 amino acids. The DNA for the CDR3 is TGTGCCAGCAGCTTGGACTCAGGGGGCGGGACCGGGGAGCTGTTTTTT. Its translation is CASSLDSGGGTGELFF.

The chain combines TRBV18 with TRBJ1-1; unclear D gene. CDR1 and CDR2 (germline): KGHSH, LQKENI. The V end was cut by 1 base, the J end by 1 base, with 7 bases between. The CDR3 is 14 residues long. CDR3 region: CASSPQIGNTEAFF. As DNA, the CDR3 is TGTGCCAGCTCACCACAGATCGGGAACACTGAAGCTTTCTTT.

This clone was picked up one time. This chain joins TRBV28 and TRBJ1-2; TRBD1 aligns across 8 bases. This CDR3 spans 12 amino acids. V shed 8 bases, J shed 5 bases, and the junction held 4 bases outside the gene matches. Germline V gene data show CDR1 as MDHEN and CDR2 as SYDVKM. CDR3 nucleotides: TGTGCCAGCGAGACAGGGGATTATGGCTACACCTTC. It yields the protein CASETGDYGYTF.

The V gene is TRBV15, the J gene TRBJ2-6, with D perhaps matching TRBD1 (5 bases). CDR1 is LNHNV and CDR2 is YYDKDF in the germline V gene (reference sequence). V lost 3 bases, J lost 1 base, and 13 bases lay in between. The CDR3 loop spans 17 amino acids. The CDR3 DNA is TGTGCCACCAGCAGTGGGCAGGGTCCTTCTGGGGCCAACGTCCTGACTTTC. It is translated as CATSSGQGPSGANVLTF.

This sequence joins TRBV18 and TRBJ1-1; TRBD1 might be the D (6 bases). Trimming took off 2 bases at V and 1 base at J, with 11 bases between the two ends. The germline gives CDR1 KGHSH, CDR2 LQKENI. This CDR3 is built from 15 residues. CDR3 sequence (DNA): TGTGCCAGCTCACCAACGGACAGCTCGAACACTGAAGCTTTCTTT. Translating it yields CASSPTDSSNTEAFF.

The chain has TRBV5-1 and TRBJ1-4; TRBD1 aligns across 9 bases. V lost 2 bases and J lost 6; bases outside the gene matches: 5. The CDR3 is made up of 15 amino acids. Germline loops: CDR1 SGHRS, CDR2 YFSETQ. In nucleotides, the CDR3 is TGCGCCAGCAGCTTCGTTACAGGGGGCGATGAAAAACTGTTTTTT. It encodes CASSFVTGGDEKLFF. Filled out from reference TRBV5-1 and TRBJ1-4, the complete variable domain reads KAGVTQTPRYLIKTRGQQVTLSCSPISGHRSVSWYQQTPGQGLQFLFEYFSETQRNKGNFPGRFSGRQFSNSRSEMNVSTLELGDSALYLCASSFVTGGDEKLFFGSGTQLSVL.